This TCR beta chain was obtained from a study of blood T cell repertoires in COVID-19. The table came from immunoSEQ multiplex PCR; TCRdb's copy has only in-frame clones and leaves some out. Of some 29,000 clones in the sample, about 80% were seen once. Trimming took off 0 bases at V and 6 bases at J, with 13 bases between the two ends. CDR1 SGHRS and CDR2 YFSETQ come from the germline V gene. The CDR3 extends over 15 amino acids. Sequencing was carried out using peripheral blood. The chain is built from TRBV5-1 and TRBJ2-1; TRBD2 might be the D (6 bases). This receptor was identified in a man in his 70s with acute or convalescent COVID-19. The CDR3 spells CASSLEAGRSNEQFF. In DNA form, the CDR3 reads TGCGCCAGCAGCTTGGAGGCGGGAAGAAGCAATGAGCAGTTCTTC.